This T cell receptor beta chain was recorded in a study of shared clonotypes between healthy human individuals. The germline V gene encodes CDR1 WNHNN and CDR2 SYGVQD (reference sequence). This CDR3 contains 12 residues. V was trimmed by 3 bases and J by 5 bases, leaving 5 bases between them. CD8 cells classed as naive were CD45RO-negative and positively selected for CCR7, excluding terminally differentiated effector memory CD45RA+ cells. Data came from immunoSEQ multiplex PCR; TCRdb stores just in-frame clones and leaves some out. The profile shows millions of clones, about 92% of them singletons. V usage is TRBV10-1 and J usage is TRBJ2-1; D gene uncertain. Sequences were obtained from naive CD8+ T cells from PBMCs. This sequence originates from a man between 18 and 35 years old in good health. Some clones in this sample may be carry-over from other donors' samples. CDR3 protein: CASSDTNNEQFF. DNA for the CDR3: TGCGCCAGCAGTGACACCAACAATGAGCAGTTCTTC.